The clone carrying this T cell receptor beta chain was recorded once. The data were taken from a study of blood T cell repertoires in COVID-19. Study summary: Sample material is recorded as cDNA or gDNA derived from T cells, B-cell-depleted T cells, or PBMCs.

Original methodology: For nucleated cells, counts were estimated from reference gene primer amplification. Sequencing used immunoSEQ multiplex PCR; TCRdb keeps in-frame clones, though not all of them. V and J calls and clone size are as listed in that table; D and trimming were resolved from the DNA. Of some 140,000 clones listed, approximately 84% were seen once; the top ten hold about 5.5%. Trimming took 8 bases from V and 0 from J; bases not matched to a gene: 13. Germline lookup yields CDR1 MDHEN and CDR2 SYDVKM. This CDR3 comprises 17 residues. The chain combines TRBV28 with TRBJ2-4, with 7 bases aligning to TRBD2. The source of this sequence is a man aged 35-49 years with acute COVID-19. The specimen was PBMCs or T cells enriched from blood (not recorded which). CDR3 in amino acids: CASHGASGNLAKNIQYF. The CDR3 nucleotides are TGTGCCAGCCATGGGGCTAGCGGCAATTTAGCCAAAAACATTCAGTACTTC.